Listed below are T cell receptor beta chains from one sample, sequenced in a study of blood T cell repertoires in COVID-19. Produced via immunoSEQ multiplex PCR; TCRdb's table is partial and in-frame only. Among around 150,000 clones listed, about nine tenths were seen once. Specimen: peripheral blood. The receptors originated from a woman in her sixties or seventies with active or convalescent COVID-19. Each CDR3 is given with its conserved first and last residue. The order of the fields is J gene, clone size, D gene, V gene, CDR3 protein, CDR3 DNA. A D gene is named only where the DNA matches it firmly. Size is stated for part of the rows, as once, few or many counts, or as a class when the clone is expanded.

>TRBJ2-1|-|-|TRBV7-3
CASSPSSAHNEQFF
TGTGCCAGCAGCCCCTCTAGCGCACACAATGAGCAGTTCTTC
>TRBJ1-3|-|-|TRBV20-1
CSASRQGNTIYF
TGCAGTGCTAGTAGGCAGGGGAACACCATATATTTT
>TRBJ2-3|-|TRBD1|TRBV24-1
CATSENQGADTQYF
TGTGCCACCAGTGAGAACCAGGGGGCAGATACGCAGTATTTT
>TRBJ1-2|-|TRBD1|TRBV5-1
CASKDRADAYGYTF
TGCGCCAGCAAGGACAGGGCAGATGCCTATGGCTACACCTTC
>TRBJ2-2|-|-|TRBV9
CASSPAQVPNTGELFF
TGTGCCAGCAGCCCTGCCCAGGTACCAAACACCGGGGAGCTGTTTTTT
>TRBJ1-3|-|-|TRBV30
CAWSVAGGSGNTIYF
TGTGCCTGGAGTGTCGCAGGTGGCTCTGGAAACACCATATATTTT
>TRBJ2-7|-|TRBD1|TRBV5-1
CASSRGTGGYEQYF
TGCGCCAGCAGCAGAGGGACAGGCGGCTACGAGCAGTACTTC
>TRBJ1-5|-|-|TRBV19
CASTPLLQGLQPQHF
TGTGCCAGTACCCCACTTCTTCAGGGGTTACAGCCCCAGCATTTT
>TRBJ1-2|-|TRBD1|TRBV19
CASTDRDYGYTF
TGTGCCAGTACGGACAGGGACTATGGCTACACCTTC
>TRBJ2-7|-|-|TRBV6-2/TRBV6-3
CASSPQVLSSYEQYF
TGTGCCAGCAGTCCACAGGTGTTGTCCTCCTACGAGCAGTACTTC
>TRBJ1-1|-|-|TRBV19
CASSIRLTGLAFF
TGTGCCAGTAGTATACGGCTTACAGGGTTAGCTTTCTTT
>TRBJ2-3|few|TRBD1|TRBV6-5
CASSYPGTGGPDTQYF
TGTGCCAGCAGTTACCCCGGGACAGGGGGGCCAGATACGCAGTATTTT
>TRBJ2-3|-|TRBD2|TRBV4-1
CASSQEEAGGFDTQYF
TGCGCCAGCAGCCAAGAGGAAGCGGGGGGTTTCGATACGCAGTATTTT
>TRBJ2-5|-|-|TRBV7-2
CASSRQGGETQYF
TGTGCCAGCAGCCGCCAGGGAGGAGAGACCCAGTACTTC
>TRBJ2-6|-|-|TRBV18
CASSPEGTGANVLTF
TGTGCCAGCTCACCCGAGGGAACTGGGGCCAACGTCCTGACTTTC
>TRBJ1-6|-|TRBD1|TRBV7-2
CASSLAGGLNSPLHF
TGTGCCAGCAGCTTGGCAGGGGGCTTGAATTCACCCCTCCACTTT
>TRBJ2-2|-|TRBD2|TRBV3-1/TRBV3-2
CASSQDGTSGSGELFF
TGTGCCAGCAGCCAAGACGGGACTAGCGGGAGCGGGGAGCTGTTTTTT
>TRBJ1-1|-|-|TRBV10-1
CASSVSTGNTEAFF
TGCGCCAGCAGTGTGTCGACAGGGAACACTGAAGCTTTCTTT
>TRBJ2-3|-|TRBD1|TRBV28
CASSFPPTGTEISTDTQYF
TGTGCCAGCAGTTTCCCACCCACCGGGACAGAAATAAGCACAGATACGCAGTATTTT
>TRBJ1-1|-|-|TRBV9
CASSVDSKGWTEAFF
TGTGCCAGCAGCGTTGATTCTAAGGGGTGGACTGAAGCTTTCTTT
>TRBJ1-5|-|-|TRBV3-1/TRBV3-2
CASSQGHQPQHF
TGTGCCAGCAGCCAAGGGCATCAGCCCCAGCATTTT
>TRBJ2-2|-|-|TRBV14
CASSQQITGELFF
TGTGCCAGCAGTCAACAGATAACAGGGGAGCTGTTTTTT
>TRBJ2-7|-|TRBD2|TRBV11-2
CASSYTSGGPSSYEQYF
TGTGCCAGCAGCTACACTAGCGGGGGGCCGAGCTCCTACGAGCAGTACTTC
>TRBJ2-2|-|TRBD1|TRBV18
CASSPKTGDPGELFF
TGTGCCAGCTCACCAAAGACAGGGGATCCCGGGGAGCTGTTTTTT
>TRBJ2-3|-|TRBD1|TRBV19
CASNTGGYTDTQYF
TGTGCCAGTAACACAGGGGGCTACACAGATACGCAGTATTTT
>TRBJ2-5|-|-|TRBV18
CASSGGAGSQETQYF
TGTGCCAGCTCAGGGGGCGCAGGTTCTCAAGAGACCCAGTACTTC
>TRBJ1-6|few|-|TRBV19
CASSTATGSNSPLHF
TGTGCCAGTAGTACGGCAACAGGGTCTAATTCACCCCTCCACTTT
>TRBJ1-5|-|TRBD1|TRBV9
CASSVGQGAEGQPQHF
TGTGCCAGCAGCGTGGGACAGGGGGCGGAAGGTCAGCCCCAGCATTTT
>TRBJ2-2|-|-|TRBV7-6
CASSSRNLGELFF
TGTGCCAGCAGCTCTAGGAACCTCGGGGAGCTGTTTTTT
>TRBJ2-7|few|TRBD1|TRBV7-8
CASSQGAYEQYF
TGTGCCAGCAGCCAGGGGGCCTACGAGCAGTACTTC
>TRBJ1-2|few|-|TRBV9
CASSSRRGGWNYGYTF
TGTGCCAGCAGCTCCAGACGGGGGGGGTGGAACTATGGCTACACCTTC
>TRBJ1-1|-|TRBD1|TRBV18
CASSPTGTGPQKAFF
TGTGCCAGCTCACCCACCGGGACAGGGCCACAAAAAGCTTTCTTT
>TRBJ1-6|-|-|TRBV5-1
CASSLAGGASYSYNSPLHF
TGCGCCAGCAGCTTGGCTGGAGGAGCCTCTTACTCCTATAATTCACCCCTCCACTTT
>TRBJ1-6|-|-|TRBV7-9
CASSGRQYSPLHF
TGTGCCAGCAGCGGTCGACAGTATTCACCCCTCCACTTT
>TRBJ2-7|-|-|TRBV7-2
CASSLAWTYEQYF
TGTGCCAGCAGCTTAGCGTGGACTTACGAGCAGTACTTC
>TRBJ2-5|-|TRBD1|TRBV4-1
CASSRVKTGQETQYF
TGCGCCAGCAGCCGGGTAAAGACAGGGCAAGAGACCCAGTACTTC
>TRBJ1-1|-|-|TRBV5-1
CASSFGRGNTEAFF
TGCGCCAGCAGCTTCGGACGGGGGAACACTGAAGCTTTCTTT
>TRBJ2-1|few|TRBD1|TRBV5-1
CASSPGTGESSYNEQFF
TGCGCCAGCAGCCCCGGGACAGGAGAAAGCTCCTACAATGAGCAGTTCTTC
>TRBJ2-2|-|TRBD1|TRBV2
CASIRDRVYTGELFF
TGTGCCAGCATAAGGGACAGGGTTTATACCGGGGAGCTGTTTTTT
>TRBJ2-1|-|-|TRBV25-1
CASSESGGSYNEQFF
TGTGCCAGCAGTGAATCCGGCGGCTCCTACAATGAGCAGTTCTTC
>TRBJ2-1|-|TRBD2|TRBV6-2/TRBV6-3
CASSFSGGAGEQFF
TGTGCCAGCAGTTTTAGCGGGGGGGCTGGGGAGCAGTTCTTC
>TRBJ1-1|-|-|TRBV18
CASSQTGDTEAFF
TGTGCCAGCTCACAGACGGGGGACACTGAAGCTTTCTTT
>TRBJ2-3|-|-|TRBV20-1
CSASPSAGSTDTQYF
TGCAGTGCTAGTCCATCGGCAGGGAGCACAGATACGCAGTATTTT
>TRBJ2-3|-|TRBD2|TRBV3-1/TRBV3-2
CASSQDLVAGTTDTQYF
TGTGCCAGCAGCCAAGATCTGGTAGCGGGTACGACAGATACGCAGTATTTT
>TRBJ2-5|-|TRBD1|TRBV29-1
CSVRGGTGARQETQYF
TGCAGCGTTCGTGGGGGGACAGGGGCGCGGCAAGAGACCCAGTACTTC
>TRBJ2-5|-|-|TRBV5-6
CASRFSGEVDF
TGTGCCAGCAGGTTTTCCGGGGAGGTGGACTTC
>TRBJ1-2|-|TRBD1|TRBV12-3/TRBV12-4
CASRLGTGNGYTF
TGTGCCAGCAGGTTGGGGACAGGAAATGGCTACACCTTC
>TRBJ1-2|few|TRBD1|TRBV7-2
CASSSRTGNYGYTF
TGTGCCAGCAGCTCCAGGACAGGGAACTATGGCTACACCTTC
>TRBJ1-3|-|-|TRBV10-1
CASSFAAGAKGHSGNTIYF
TGCGCCAGCAGTTTCGCCGCGGGGGCCAAGGGCCACTCTGGAAACACCATATATTTT
>TRBJ2-1|-|-|TRBV5-1
CASSPGTYNEQFF
TGCGCCAGCAGCCCCGGGACCTACAATGAGCAGTTCTTC
>TRBJ2-1|-|TRBD1|TRBV6-5
CASSQTTGEWNEQFF
TGTGCCAGCAGTCAAACGACAGGGGAATGGAATGAGCAGTTCTTC
>TRBJ2-3|-|TRBD1|TRBV7-7
CASSLGTGRSTDTQYF
TGTGCTAGCAGCTTAGGGACAGGCCGAAGCACAGATACGCAGTATTTT
>TRBJ2-1|-|TRBD1|TRBV11-3
CASSRSGQVSYNEQFF
TGTGCCAGCAGCCGATCCGGACAGGTTTCCTACAATGAGCAGTTCTTC
>TRBJ2-1|-|-|TRBV3-1/TRBV3-2
CASSQWTVYNEQFF
TGTGCCAGCAGCCAGTGGACAGTGTACAATGAGCAGTTCTTC
>TRBJ1-5|once|TRBD1|TRBV10-3
CAISSTLTGGVSNQPQHF
TGTGCCATCAGTTCTACTCTAACAGGGGGCGTAAGCAATCAGCCCCAGCATTTT
>TRBJ2-7|-|TRBD2|TRBV28
CASSLTSGITYEQYF
TGTGCCAGCAGTTTAACTAGCGGTATAACTTACGAGCAGTACTTC
>TRBJ1-2|-|-|TRBV24-1
CATSSTGRYGYTF
TGTGCCACCAGCTCTACAGGACGCTATGGCTACACCTTC
>TRBJ2-3|-|TRBD1|TRBV6-6
CASSYGDRGRNTQYF
TGTGCCAGCAGTTATGGGGACAGGGGGCGGAATACGCAGTATTTT
>TRBJ1-1|-|-|TRBV20-1
CSEVRNTEAFF
TGCAGTGAAGTGAGAAACACTGAAGCTTTCTTT